This TCR beta chain was found in a study of pediatric ulcerative colitis. Study results and limitations: Total lymphocyte DNA, not sorted subsets, was the template. Clonal expansions reduced rectal repertoire diversity in acute severe colitis.

About this clone itself: Its antigen remains unidentified.

Sequencing was at survey level. Profiled with immunoSEQ multiplex PCR; TCRdb holds only in-frame clones, not every one. The table lists approximately 60,000 clones, less than 90% of them singletons. The germline V gene encodes CDR1 SEHNR and CDR2 FQNEAQ (reference sequence). The length of the CDR3 is 15 residues. J lost 7 bases, V lost 4 bases, and 7 bases had no gene match. This chain connects TRBV7-9 to TRBJ2-2, with 9 bases matching TRBD1. The sequence was obtained from a boy between 10 and 17 years old with severe ulcerative colitis. Source material: blood. The CDR3 sequence is CASSSSGTGIGELFF. The CDR3 DNA sequence: TGTGCCAGCAGCTCCTCCGGGACAGGGATCGGGGAGCTGTTTTTT.